The rows below give T cell receptor beta chains drawn from one sample of a study of technical replicates of blood from a handful of donors. TCRdb's copy holds only in-frame clones and misses some; the assay was immunoSEQ multiplex PCR. The data hold approximately 89,000 clones, with about 94% observed a single time. What was sequenced was T cells isolated from PBMCs. These receptor sequences come from a human donor in good health. The CDR3 runs from the conserved cysteine through the conserved F or W. Fields, in order: J gene, V gene, CDR3 protein.

J gene: TRBJ1-1
V gene: TRBV5-4
CDR3 protein: CASSPNIQGLAFF

J gene: TRBJ1-2
V gene: TRBV2
CDR3 protein: CASRTSWTGKLYGYTF

J gene: TRBJ2-5
V gene: TRBV4-1
CDR3 protein: CASSQVSVSLNKETQYF

J gene: TRBJ2-7
V gene: TRBV5-4
CDR3 protein: CASSSRRTSGSSHWDEQYF

J gene: TRBJ2-1
V gene: TRBV5-1
CDR3 protein: CASSSQPGLAGGENEQFF

J gene: TRBJ1-1
V gene: TRBV19
CDR3 protein: CASRTTGGNTEAFF

J gene: TRBJ2-1
V gene: TRBV6-5
CDR3 protein: CASRWAGRYNEQFF

J gene: TRBJ2-5
V gene: TRBV19
CDR3 protein: CASSSRTSGISETQYF

J gene: TRBJ2-5
V gene: TRBV19
CDR3 protein: CASSGADLPYQETQYF

J gene: TRBJ2-1
V gene: TRBV9
CDR3 protein: CASTRLAGSNEQFF

J gene: TRBJ2-3
V gene: TRBV4-2
CDR3 protein: CASSPGLAGHTDTQYF

J gene: TRBJ2-7
V gene: TRBV29-1
CDR3 protein: CSVIQGFRSYEQYF

J gene: TRBJ2-1
V gene: TRBV5-1
CDR3 protein: CASSSEPLSSYNEQFF

J gene: TRBJ2-2
V gene: TRBV4-2
CDR3 protein: CASSQESTTNTGELFF

J gene: TRBJ2-7
V gene: TRBV2
CDR3 protein: CASSEGTGFYYEQYF

J gene: TRBJ1-2
V gene: TRBV4-1
CDR3 protein: CASSQVGGEGLAFGYTF

J gene: TRBJ2-5
V gene: TRBV5-6
CDR3 protein: CASSFERGGSETQYF

J gene: TRBJ1-2
V gene: TRBV28
CDR3 protein: CASTPVAGGLYTF

J gene: TRBJ1-5
V gene: TRBV4-1
CDR3 protein: CASSQDEGTGQPQHF

J gene: TRBJ2-3
V gene: TRBV19
CDR3 protein: CASSYTELGTDTQYF

J gene: TRBJ1-2
V gene: TRBV27
CDR3 protein: CASSNRAGTF

J gene: TRBJ1-1
V gene: TRBV6-6
CDR3 protein: CASTRDTLSEAFF

J gene: TRBJ2-1
V gene: TRBV5-4
CDR3 protein: CASSLMGLAGGFAFF

J gene: TRBJ2-6
V gene: TRBV4-1
CDR3 protein: CASSQVRGFSSGANVLTF

J gene: TRBJ1-3
V gene: TRBV5-1
CDR3 protein: CASSSGQGGGNTIYF

J gene: TRBJ2-7
V gene: TRBV5-1
CDR3 protein: CASSSPGQGAYEQYF

J gene: TRBJ2-7
V gene: TRBV7-6
CDR3 protein: CASSSRGSYEQYF

J gene: TRBJ2-7
V gene: TRBV5-1
CDR3 protein: CASSLALAGKSYEQYF

J gene: TRBJ1-1
V gene: TRBV19
CDR3 protein: CASSIPTLGTEAFF

J gene: TRBJ1-2
V gene: TRBV7-9
CDR3 protein: CASSLAQGASGYTF

J gene: TRBJ2-2
V gene: TRBV27
CDR3 protein: CASRGGGGPNTGELFF

J gene: TRBJ2-1
V gene: TRBV9
CDR3 protein: CASSGTRYNEQFF

J gene: TRBJ2-3
V gene: TRBV10-3
CDR3 protein: CAINPAERTDTQYF

J gene: TRBJ2-1
V gene: TRBV4-1
CDR3 protein: CASSLSLVDEQFF

J gene: TRBJ2-5
V gene: TRBV2
CDR3 protein: CASRKRGALQETQYF

J gene: TRBJ1-5
V gene: TRBV28
CDR3 protein: CASSLTGTWSQPQHF

J gene: TRBJ2-1
V gene: TRBV30
CDR3 protein: CAWRSLSSYNEQFF

J gene: TRBJ1-1
V gene: TRBV29-1
CDR3 protein: CSVDTRTEAFF

J gene: TRBJ2-3
V gene: TRBV9
CDR3 protein: CASSVGGRRDTQYF